This TCR beta chain appears in the sequencing data of a study of blood T cell repertoires in COVID-19. Across the whole study: There were acute and convalescent COVID-19 samples, and they came from the United States, Italy and Spain. T cells, B-cell-depleted T cells, or PBMCs provided the cDNA or gDNA that served as material.

Per the authors' pipeline: Reference gene primers were amplified, and this amplification served to estimate nucleated cell counts. TCRdb's copy holds only in-frame clones and misses some; the assay was immunoSEQ multiplex PCR. That table supplies the V and J calls and clone size; D and trimming were determined from the DNA. The repertoire holds roughly 77,000 clones, around four fifths seen once, with about 15% in the top ten. This CDR3 spans 15 amino acids. V dropped 4 bases and J dropped 5 bases, with 16 bases sitting between them. The germline gives CDR1 SGHRS, CDR2 YFSETQ. Many counts were recorded for this clone. Seattle patient enrollment occurred during active infection, with longitudinal follow-up thereafter.

Material for sequencing was peripheral blood. The receptor was derived from a man aged 60 to 69 with COVID-19, enrolled during active disease. The V and J genes are TRBV5-1 and TRBJ2-1; tentative D call: TRBD2 (6 bases). In DNA, the CDR3 is TGCGCCAGCAGCCCCCATGGAGGGAGCGACAATGAGCAGTTCTTC. Translated, it gives CASSPHGGSDNEQFF.